Listed below are T cell receptor beta chains from one sample, sequenced in a study of T-cell memory formation after mild COVID-19. MiXCR, run by TCRdb on the 5' RACE reads, gives a single entry per CDR3 protein. The sample consists of roughly 240,000 distinct CDR3 sequences, about a sixth of them appearing once. Material: PBMCs or a T cell subset sorted from them (not recorded which). These TCRs come from a man between 18 and 35 years old who had mild COVID-19 (a few samples of this study predate the infection). Cell type and time point are not known. Each CDR3 is given with its conserved first and last residue. The order of the fields is J gene, clone size, V gene, D gene, CDR3 DNA, CDR3 protein. The D gene is left open where the match is weak. Part of the rows lack a size; the others show once, few, many or a class for expanded clones.

j_call: TRBJ2-1; clone_size: -; v_call: TRBV2; d_call: TRBD2; cdr3_nt: TGTGCCAGCAGATTCACTAGCGGGGGCGGTGAGCAGTTCTTC; cdr3_aa: CASRFTSGGGEQFF
j_call: TRBJ2-7; clone_size: few; v_call: TRBV2; d_call: -; cdr3_nt: TGTGCCAGCAGTGAACGTAGGGCTGGTCCCGAGCAGTACTTC; cdr3_aa: CASSERRAGPEQYF
j_call: TRBJ2-7; clone_size: -; v_call: TRBV5-1; d_call: -; cdr3_nt: TGCGCCAGCAGCTTGTCACGGGCTGGGGGACCCGGGGGAAGGGAGCAGTACTTC; cdr3_aa: CASSLSRAGGPGGREQYF
j_call: TRBJ2-2; clone_size: -; v_call: TRBV7-3; d_call: TRBD2; cdr3_nt: TGTGCCAGCAGCCCGCGGACTAGGCCGAACACCGGGGAGCTGTTTTTT; cdr3_aa: CASSPRTRPNTGELFF
j_call: TRBJ1-2; clone_size: -; v_call: TRBV15; d_call: TRBD1; cdr3_nt: TGTGCCACCAGCAATAGGACAGGGGGCCCCTCCACCTTC; cdr3_aa: CATSNRTGGPSTF
j_call: TRBJ1-4; clone_size: -; v_call: TRBV3-1; d_call: -; cdr3_nt: TGTGCCAGCAGCCAACCCCGGGGGGAAAAACTGTTTTTT; cdr3_aa: CASSQPRGEKLFF
j_call: TRBJ2-7; clone_size: many; v_call: TRBV9; d_call: -; cdr3_nt: TGTGCCAGCAGCGTAGGGGATTGGACCTACGAGCAGTACTTC; cdr3_aa: CASSVGDWTYEQYF
j_call: TRBJ1-1; clone_size: -; v_call: TRBV28; d_call: TRBD1; cdr3_nt: TGTGCCAGCAGCGGACAGGGACTGCCGAACACTGAAGCTTTCTTT; cdr3_aa: CASSGQGLPNTEAFF
j_call: TRBJ2-1; clone_size: few; v_call: TRBV12-3/TRBV12-4; d_call: TRBD1; cdr3_nt: TGTGCCAGCAGTTTGGGACAGGGAAAGTTCTTC; cdr3_aa: CASSLGQGKFF
j_call: TRBJ2-2; clone_size: -; v_call: TRBV7-9; d_call: -; cdr3_nt: TGTGCCAGCAGCCCAAGGGGGGTATCGAACACCGGGGAGCTGTTTTTT; cdr3_aa: CASSPRGVSNTGELFF
j_call: TRBJ2-1; clone_size: -; v_call: TRBV6-2/TRBV6-3; d_call: TRBD1; cdr3_nt: TGTGCCGCCAGGGGGATTTTGTTCAATGAGCAGTTCTTC; cdr3_aa: CAARGILFNEQFF
j_call: TRBJ1-6; clone_size: -; v_call: TRBV4-1; d_call: -; cdr3_nt: TGCGCCAGCAGCCAGGGGTACGGTTCACCCCTCCACTTT; cdr3_aa: CASSQGYGSPLHF
j_call: TRBJ1-1; clone_size: few; v_call: TRBV7-6; d_call: -; cdr3_nt: TGTGCCAGCAGCTTAGTCGCCAGTGAAGCTTTCTTT; cdr3_aa: CASSLVASEAFF
j_call: TRBJ1-5; clone_size: -; v_call: TRBV4-1; d_call: -; cdr3_nt: TGCGCCAGCAGCCAAGATCCTACAGTCAATCAGCCCCAGCATTTT; cdr3_aa: CASSQDPTVNQPQHF
j_call: TRBJ2-6; clone_size: few; v_call: TRBV7-3; d_call: -; cdr3_nt: TGTGCCAGCAGCGAGGGGTCAGGGGCCAACGTCCTGACTTTC; cdr3_aa: CASSEGSGANVLTF
j_call: TRBJ2-5; clone_size: few; v_call: TRBV7-9; d_call: -; cdr3_nt: TGTGCCAGCAGCTTAGCCACCGGGACCGGCCCCCAGTACTTC; cdr3_aa: CASSLATGTGPQYF
j_call: TRBJ2-4; clone_size: few; v_call: TRBV24-1; d_call: -; cdr3_nt: TGTGCTGGACACGAGAACATTCAGTACTTC; cdr3_aa: CAGHENIQYF
j_call: TRBJ2-1; clone_size: few; v_call: TRBV7-2; d_call: -; cdr3_nt: TGTGCCAGCAGCTTAGATTCGGGGGGCGCGTACGAGCAGTTCTTC; cdr3_aa: CASSLDSGGAYEQFF
j_call: TRBJ2-7; clone_size: few; v_call: TRBV4-3; d_call: -; cdr3_nt: TGCGCCAGCAGCCAAGATAGAAGGGGGAGATACGAGCAGTACTTC; cdr3_aa: CASSQDRRGRYEQYF
j_call: TRBJ2-3; clone_size: -; v_call: TRBV7-3; d_call: TRBD2; cdr3_nt: TGTGCCAGCAGCTTAAGCGCGGGAAAGCGTGCGGGGGGCGCAGATACGCAGTATTTT; cdr3_aa: CASSLSAGKRAGGADTQYF
j_call: TRBJ2-5; clone_size: -; v_call: TRBV4-3; d_call: TRBD2; cdr3_nt: TGCGCCAGCAGTCAGAGCGGGGATCAAGAGACCCAGTACTTC; cdr3_aa: CASSQSGDQETQYF
j_call: TRBJ1-2; clone_size: -; v_call: TRBV5-1; d_call: -; cdr3_nt: TGCGCCAGCAGCTGGGGGGTCACACACTACACCTTC; cdr3_aa: CASSWGVTHYTF
j_call: TRBJ2-1; clone_size: -; v_call: TRBV20-1; d_call: -; cdr3_nt: TGCAGTGCTAGAGTCCGTACTGGGGGCAATGAGCAGTTCTTC; cdr3_aa: CSARVRTGGNEQFF
j_call: TRBJ2-3; clone_size: few; v_call: TRBV20-1; d_call: -; cdr3_nt: TGCAGTGCTGCCCTCGCCGGTACAGATACGCAGTATTTT; cdr3_aa: CSAALAGTDTQYF
j_call: TRBJ1-1; clone_size: -; v_call: TRBV5-1; d_call: -; cdr3_nt: TGCGCCAGCAGCCTAAATCCGGGACGGAGGAACACTGAAGCTTTCTTT; cdr3_aa: CASSLNPGRRNTEAFF
j_call: TRBJ1-2; clone_size: -; v_call: TRBV21-1; d_call: -; cdr3_nt: TGTGCCAGCAGCGACACGGGGCGACAGTCCCTCTATGGCTACACCTTC; cdr3_aa: CASSDTGRQSLYGYTF
j_call: TRBJ2-3; clone_size: -; v_call: TRBV7-9; d_call: -; cdr3_nt: TGTGCCAGCAGCCCGGGACTGGGAGATACGCAGTATTTT; cdr3_aa: CASSPGLGDTQYF
j_call: TRBJ1-3; clone_size: -; v_call: TRBV7-2; d_call: -; cdr3_nt: TGTGCCAGCAGCTTAACGTCAAGGGGAAACACCATATATTTT; cdr3_aa: CASSLTSRGNTIYF
j_call: TRBJ1-1; clone_size: -; v_call: TRBV29-1; d_call: -; cdr3_nt: TGCAGCGCCTCCCGGGACCTCACCTCTGAAGCTTTCTTT; cdr3_aa: CSASRDLTSEAFF
j_call: TRBJ2-1; clone_size: -; v_call: TRBV28; d_call: TRBD2; cdr3_nt: TGTGCCAGCCAAACTAGCGGGGGAAGGAATGAGCAGTTCTTC; cdr3_aa: CASQTSGGRNEQFF
j_call: TRBJ2-2; clone_size: -; v_call: TRBV12-3/TRBV12-4; d_call: TRBD1; cdr3_nt: TGTGCCAGCAGTCCGAGGACAGGGGCGGTCACCGGGGAGCTGTTTTTT; cdr3_aa: CASSPRTGAVTGELFF
j_call: TRBJ1-6; clone_size: few; v_call: TRBV7-9; d_call: TRBD1; cdr3_nt: TGTGCCAGCAGCTTAGAGCTCCGGACAGGGGTTAATTCACCCCTCCACTTT; cdr3_aa: CASSLELRTGVNSPLHF
j_call: TRBJ2-2; clone_size: few; v_call: TRBV12-3/TRBV12-4; d_call: -; cdr3_nt: TGTGCCAGCAGCCGCGGCTCAGGGCCGAACACCGGGGAGCTGTTTTTT; cdr3_aa: CASSRGSGPNTGELFF
j_call: TRBJ1-1; clone_size: -; v_call: TRBV6-5; d_call: -; cdr3_nt: TGTGCCAGCAGTTTTGCAGCGAACACTGAAGCTTTCTTT; cdr3_aa: CASSFAANTEAFF
j_call: TRBJ2-1; clone_size: few; v_call: TRBV7-3; d_call: -; cdr3_nt: TGTGCCAGCAGCCTAACTGTCGGGGGCACCTACAATGAGCAGTTCTTC; cdr3_aa: CASSLTVGGTYNEQFF
j_call: TRBJ2-3; clone_size: -; v_call: TRBV28; d_call: TRBD2; cdr3_nt: TGTGCCACCAGACTAGCGGCGGCGGGTACGCAGTATTTT; cdr3_aa: CATRLAAAGTQYF
j_call: TRBJ2-3; clone_size: -; v_call: TRBV7-6; d_call: -; cdr3_nt: TGTGCCAGCAGCCAATTTCCTAGCACAGATACGCAGTATTTT; cdr3_aa: CASSQFPSTDTQYF
j_call: TRBJ2-1; clone_size: -; v_call: TRBV5-1; d_call: -; cdr3_nt: TGCGCCAGCAGCTTGGACCGGGCTGAGCAGTTCTTC; cdr3_aa: CASSLDRAEQFF
j_call: TRBJ2-3; clone_size: -; v_call: TRBV7-2; d_call: -; cdr3_nt: TGTGCCAGCAGCTTATACTTAGATACGCAGTATTTT; cdr3_aa: CASSLYLDTQYF